This TCR beta chain came from a study of lymphopenia after photon versus proton radiotherapy. Sample share makes this clone large. The antigen is not known. TCRdb's table, derived via immunoSEQ multiplex PCR, lists solely in-frame clones and lacks some. The sample consists of about 4,500 clones, 65% to 80% of them appearing once. The CDR3 runs 15 residues. Trimming shortened V by 0 bases and J by 5 bases, and 11 bases separated the two germline ends. Germline lookup yields CDR1 MGHRA and CDR2 YSYEKL. General study results and limits: A bigger post-nadir fall in TCR diversity correlated inversely with survival time in deceased patients. Under photons, naive T cells and diversity fell while effector/memory populations rose.

The receptor comes from a man at least 80 years old with esophageal cancer. This material consisted of peripheral blood, taken from a patient treated with proton-based radiotherapy. The chain couples TRBV4-1 to TRBJ1-5; D is uncertain. The DNA for the CDR3 is TGCGCCAGCAGCCAAGATCTGGGCAAATATCAGCCCCAGCATTTT. Translating it yields CASSQDLGKYQPQHF.